A selection of T cell receptor beta chains follows, all from one sample in a study of blood T cell repertoires in COVID-19. Here immunoSEQ multiplex PCR was the method, and the copy in TCRdb shows in-frame clones only, minus some. The sample includes roughly 130,000 clones, around 83% of them seen just once. Sequenced material: peripheral blood. These receptors all come from a man in his forties with active or convalescent COVID-19. CDR3s include the opening cysteine and the closing phenylalanine or tryptophan. Each record gives: V gene, J gene, D gene, clone size, CDR3 protein, CDR3 DNA. The D gene is left open where the match is weak. Expanded clones get a size class; other rows say once, few or many, or leave the size out.

TRBV9	TRBJ1-1	-	-	CASSMGGGTEAFF	TGTGCCAGCAGCATGGGCGGAGGGACTGAAGCTTTCTTT
TRBV14	TRBJ1-2	-	many	CASSQDLTSTYGYTF	TGTGCCAGCAGCCAAGATCTCACCTCAACTTATGGCTACACCTTC
TRBV7-6	TRBJ1-1	TRBD1	-	CASSPGRQGMNTEAFF	TGTGCCAGCAGCCCTGGGAGACAGGGCATGAACACTGAAGCTTTCTTT
TRBV11-2	TRBJ2-7	-	-	CASSPSSYEQYF	TGTGCCAGCAGCCCGAGCTCCTACGAGCAGTACTTC
TRBV5-1	TRBJ1-1	TRBD1	-	CASSLQGAHMNTEAFF	TGCGCCAGCAGCTTACAGGGGGCACACATGAACACTGAAGCTTTCTTT
TRBV19	TRBJ1-5	TRBD1	-	CASSISETGGNQPQHF	TGTGCCAGTAGTATATCTGAGACAGGGGGAAATCAGCCCCAGCATTTT
TRBV5-3	TRBJ2-7	TRBD2	once	CARRVGRGTRDEQYF	TGTGCCAGAAGAGTAGGGCGGGGGACCAGGGACGAGCAGTACTTC
TRBV27	TRBJ2-3	-	-	CASSIQGQDTQYF	TGTGCCAGCAGTATACAGGGCCAAGATACGCAGTATTTT
TRBV5-1	TRBJ2-2	TRBD1	-	CASGRDRPTGELFF	TGCGCCAGCGGACGGGACAGGCCCACCGGGGAGCTGTTTTTT
TRBV5-1	TRBJ2-2	-	-	CASSFNGGTGELFF	TGCGCCAGCAGCTTCAACGGGGGAACCGGGGAGCTGTTTTTT
TRBV7-2	TRBJ2-5	TRBD2	-	CASSLIVGGGGQGTQYF	TGTGCCAGCAGCTTAATCGTCGGGGGGGGTGGACAAGGGACCCAGTACTTC
TRBV19	TRBJ1-1	-	-	CASSPRGEMGRVREAFF	TGTGCCAGTAGTCCCCGGGGAGAGATGGGCCGAGTCCGCGAAGCTTTCTTT
TRBV7-2	TRBJ1-2	-	-	CASSLGQGNSYGYTF	TGTGCCAGCAGCTTAGGGCAGGGAAATAGCTATGGCTACACCTTC
TRBV5-1	TRBJ1-1	-	-	CASSLGSTLNTEAFF	TGCGCCAGCAGCTTGGGGTCTACTCTGAACACTGAAGCTTTCTTT
TRBV4-1	TRBJ2-6	TRBD1	-	CASSHVGQGAGANVLTF	TGCGCCAGCAGCCATGTCGGACAGGGGGCTGGGGCCAACGTCCTGACTTTC
TRBV4-3	TRBJ2-5	-	-	CASSQDWGETQYF	TGCGCCAGCAGCCAAGATTGGGGCGAGACCCAGTACTTC
TRBV30	TRBJ2-2	-	few	CAWSRGNTGELFF	TGTGCCTGGAGCAGAGGGAACACCGGGGAGCTGTTTTTT
TRBV11-2	TRBJ1-6	-	-	CASSLLVRVGSPLHF	TGTGCCAGCAGCTTACTTGTCAGGGTCGGATCACCCCTCCACTTT
TRBV19	TRBJ1-4	-	-	CASSIQGGNEKLFF	TGTGCCAGTAGTATCCAGGGTGGTAATGAAAAACTGTTTTTT
TRBV14	TRBJ2-5	TRBD2	-	CASSQQPRGLAGQETQYF	TGTGCCAGCAGCCAACAACCGAGGGGACTAGCGGGGCAAGAGACCCAGTACTTC
TRBV7-7	TRBJ2-5	TRBD2	-	CASSLGLAGNQETQYF	TGTGCCAGCAGCTTAGGGCTAGCGGGGAATCAAGAGACCCAGTACTTC
TRBV3-1/TRBV3-2	TRBJ1-1	TRBD1	-	CASSLPGQGTAEAFF	TGTGCCAGCAGCCTACCGGGACAGGGTACCGCTGAAGCTTTCTTT
TRBV5-4	TRBJ2-2	-	-	CASSTQGLNTGELFF	TGTGCCAGCAGCACCCAGGGGTTGAACACCGGGGAGCTGTTTTTT
TRBV2	TRBJ1-1	-	-	CASRRDVNTEAFF	TGTGCCAGCAGGCGGGACGTGAACACTGAAGCTTTCTTT
TRBV7-3	TRBJ1-6	-	-	CASSLKGQGPPLHF	TGTGCCAGCAGCTTAAAAGGGCAGGGCCCACCCCTCCACTTT
TRBV5-1	TRBJ1-6	-	-	CASSHEAVNSPLHF	TGCGCCAGCAGCCACGAGGCAGTCAATTCACCCCTCCACTTT
TRBV4-3	TRBJ1-5	-	-	CASSQESQRNQPQHF	TGCGCCAGCAGCCAAGAGTCACAGAGAAATCAGCCCCAGCATTTT
TRBV7-3	TRBJ2-5	TRBD1	-	CASIPGQGAGKTQYF	TGTGCCAGCATACCGGGACAGGGGGCCGGGAAGACCCAGTACTTC
TRBV10-1	TRBJ2-1	TRBD2	-	CASSESFSGRNNEQFF	TGCGCCAGCAGTGAGTCGTTTAGCGGGAGAAACAATGAGCAGTTCTTC
TRBV7-3	TRBJ2-2	TRBD2	-	CASSNHLAGAGGELFF	TGTGCCAGCAGCAACCACCTAGCGGGGGCTGGCGGGGAGCTGTTTTTT
TRBV5-5	TRBJ2-7	-	-	CASSFQYEQYF	TGTGCCAGCAGCTTCCAATACGAGCAGTACTTC
TRBV5-1	TRBJ2-5	TRBD1	-	CASSSSVGGVETQYF	TGCGCCAGCAGCTCCTCTGTAGGGGGCGTAGAGACCCAGTACTTC
TRBV5-1	TRBJ2-3	-	-	CASTQQGPTDTQYF	TGCGCCAGCACCCAACAGGGACCCACAGATACGCAGTATTTT
TRBV5-4	TRBJ1-1	TRBD1	-	CASSFGDRGNTEAFF	TGTGCCAGCAGCTTTGGCGACAGGGGGAACACTGAAGCTTTCTTT
TRBV12-3/TRBV12-4	TRBJ1-1	TRBD1	-	CASRLRGLTEAFF	TGTGCCAGCAGACTAAGGGGGCTTACTGAAGCTTTCTTT
TRBV2	TRBJ1-2	TRBD1	once	CATTGQGLLYGYTF	TGTGCCACCACGGGACAGGGCCTCCTTTATGGCTACACCTTC
TRBV19	TRBJ2-7	-	-	CASSAGVYYEQYF	TGTGCCAGTAGTGCCGGGGTTTACTACGAGCAGTACTTC
TRBV9	TRBJ1-4	-	-	CASSGGQINEKLFF	TGTGCCAGCAGCGGCGGACAGATTAATGAAAAACTGTTTTTT
TRBV3-1/TRBV3-2	TRBJ2-5	TRBD2	-	CASSQQLAGGPGETQYF	TGTGCCAGCAGCCAACAGCTAGCGGGGGGGCCTGGAGAGACCCAGTACTTC
TRBV4-1	TRBJ2-7	-	-	CASSQDSATSYEQYF	TGCGCCAGCAGCCAAGATTCAGCGACCTCCTACGAGCAGTACTTC
TRBV7-2	TRBJ2-2	-	-	CASSLARDTGELFF	TGTGCCAGCAGCTTAGCGCGGGACACCGGGGAGCTGTTTTTT
TRBV2	TRBJ1-3	-	-	CARRGEAGNTIYF	TGTGCCAGAAGAGGGGAGGCTGGAAACACCATATATTTT
TRBV14	TRBJ1-2	-	-	CASSQVHASPPNYGYTF	TGTGCCAGCAGCCAAGTTCACGCGTCTCCCCCAAACTATGGCTACACCTTC
TRBV12-3/TRBV12-4	TRBJ1-5	-	-	CASSLASDQPQHF	TGTGCCAGCAGTTTGGCATCCGATCAGCCCCAGCATTTT
TRBV20-1	TRBJ2-3	-	-	CSASPWGEVHLTDTQYF	TGCAGTGCTAGTCCCTGGGGAGAGGTTCACCTTACAGATACGCAGTATTTT
TRBV2	TRBJ2-1	TRBD2	-	CASSGLSGGVNNEQFF	TGTGCCAGCAGTGGATTGAGCGGGGGGGTAAACAATGAGCAGTTCTTC
TRBV5-4	TRBJ2-2	TRBD1	-	CASSLGTGGAPGELFF	TGTGCCAGCAGCTTGGGGACAGGGGGCGCCCCCGGGGAGCTGTTTTTT
TRBV12-5	TRBJ2-1	-	-	CASGTSTGQINEQFF	TGTGCTAGTGGTACCAGCACGGGACAAATCAATGAGCAGTTCTTC
TRBV7-2	TRBJ2-7	-	-	CASSFARGPTYEQYF	TGTGCCAGCAGCTTTGCGCGGGGGCCTACCTACGAGCAGTACTTC
TRBV9	TRBJ1-3	-	-	CASSVDPIPGMGNTIYF	TGTGCCAGCAGCGTAGACCCCATCCCGGGGATGGGAAACACCATATATTTT
TRBV2	TRBJ2-7	-	-	CASRAGTLGGYEQYF	TGTGCCAGCAGGGCCGGGACGTTGGGGGGATACGAGCAGTACTTC
TRBV7-2	TRBJ1-1	TRBD1	-	CASSHGTGGTEAFF	TGTGCCAGCAGCCACGGGACAGGGGGCACTGAAGCTTTCTTT
TRBV5-5	TRBJ1-3	-	-	CASSSTRTFGNTIYF	TGTGCCAGCAGTTCCACCCGGACATTTGGAAACACCATATATTTT
TRBV6-5	TRBJ1-3	TRBD1	-	CASSLGQFSGNTIYF	TGTGCCAGCAGTCTGGGACAGTTCTCTGGAAACACCATATATTTT
TRBV21-1	TRBJ2-3	-	-	CASSQGAGTDTQYF	TGTGCCAGCAGCCAGGGGGCCGGGACAGATACGCAGTATTTT
TRBV30	TRBJ1-6	-	once	CAWSVGVASPLHF	TGTGCCTGGAGTGTAGGGGTGGCTTCACCCCTCCACTTT
TRBV11-2	TRBJ2-2	-	-	CASSKLNTGELFF	TGTGCCAGCAGCAAGCTAAACACCGGGGAGCTGTTTTTT
TRBV15	TRBJ2-5	TRBD2	-	CATSREPGLLETQYF	TGTGCCACCAGCAGAGAACCGGGACTATTAGAGACCCAGTACTTC
TRBV5-1	TRBJ2-3	TRBD2	-	CASSLSSGLAGTDTQYF	TGCGCCAGCAGCTTGAGTTCGGGACTAGCGGGGACAGATACGCAGTATTTT
TRBV27	TRBJ1-5	-	-	CASSFLDQPQHF	TGTGCCAGCAGTTTTTTAGATCAGCCCCAGCATTTT